This T cell receptor (beta chain) is drawn from a study of control samples from healthy donors and cancer patients. The data were produced by immunoSEQ multiplex PCR, yet TCRdb's version contains in-frame clones alone and is incomplete. The sample has over 110,000 clones; 92% are singletons. The ends lost 3 bases at V and 4 bases at J; junction bases unmatched: 3. The germline V gene encodes CDR1 MNHEY and CDR2 SMNVEV (reference sequence). The CDR3 runs 14 residues. Source material: blood. The TCR comes from a man aged 25-40 years in good health. The rearrangement links TRBV27 to TRBJ2-1; TRBD2 aligns across 7 bases. CDR3 sequence: CASSLGGRYNEQFF. The CDR3 region has the DNA TGTGCCAGCAGTTTGGGGGGGAGGTACAATGAGCAGTTCTTC.